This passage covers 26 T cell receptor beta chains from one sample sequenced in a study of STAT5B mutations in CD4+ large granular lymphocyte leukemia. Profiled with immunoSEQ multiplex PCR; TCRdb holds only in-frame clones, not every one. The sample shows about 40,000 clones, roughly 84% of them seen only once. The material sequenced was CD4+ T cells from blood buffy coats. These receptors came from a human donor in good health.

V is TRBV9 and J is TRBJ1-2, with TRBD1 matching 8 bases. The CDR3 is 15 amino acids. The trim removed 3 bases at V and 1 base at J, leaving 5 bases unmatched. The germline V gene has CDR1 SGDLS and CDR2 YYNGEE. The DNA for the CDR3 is TGTGCCAGCAGCGCGGGACAGGAGTTTAACTATGGCTACACCTTC. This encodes CASSAGQEFNYGYTF.

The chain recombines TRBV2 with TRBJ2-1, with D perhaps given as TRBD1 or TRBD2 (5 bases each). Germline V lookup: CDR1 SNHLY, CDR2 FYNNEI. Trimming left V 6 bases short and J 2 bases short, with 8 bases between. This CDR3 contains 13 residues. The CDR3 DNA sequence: TGTGCCAGCAGGGGGGTAACCTACAATGAGCAGTTCTTC. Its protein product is CASRGVTYNEQFF.

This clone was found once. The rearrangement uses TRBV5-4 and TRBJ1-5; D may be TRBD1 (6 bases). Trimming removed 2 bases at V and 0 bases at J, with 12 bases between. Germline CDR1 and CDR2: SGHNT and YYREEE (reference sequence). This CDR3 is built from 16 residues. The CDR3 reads CASSFGGPDSNQPQHF. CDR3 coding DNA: TGTGCCAGCAGCTTTGGGGGGCCTGATAGCAATCAGCCCCAGCATTTT.

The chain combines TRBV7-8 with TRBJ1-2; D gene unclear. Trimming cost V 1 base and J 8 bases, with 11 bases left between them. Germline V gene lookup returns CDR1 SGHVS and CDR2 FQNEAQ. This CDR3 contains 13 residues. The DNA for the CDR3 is TGTGCCAGCAGCTTAGACCTGACGGGAGGCTACACCTTC. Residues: CASSLDLTGGYTF.

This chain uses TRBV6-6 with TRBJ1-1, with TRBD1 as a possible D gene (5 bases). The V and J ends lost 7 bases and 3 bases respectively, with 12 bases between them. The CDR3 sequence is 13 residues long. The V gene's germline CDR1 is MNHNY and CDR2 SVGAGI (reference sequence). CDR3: CASIGQLYTEAFF. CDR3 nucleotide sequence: TGTGCCAGCATAGGACAACTCTACACTGAAGCTTTCTTT.

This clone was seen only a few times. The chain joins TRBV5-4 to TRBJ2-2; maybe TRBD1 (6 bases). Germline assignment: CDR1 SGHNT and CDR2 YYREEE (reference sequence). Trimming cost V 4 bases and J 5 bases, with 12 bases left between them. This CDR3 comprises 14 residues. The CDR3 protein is CASSADSWTGELFF. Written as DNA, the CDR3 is TGTGCCAGCAGCGCGGACAGCTGGACCGGGGAGCTGTTTTTT.

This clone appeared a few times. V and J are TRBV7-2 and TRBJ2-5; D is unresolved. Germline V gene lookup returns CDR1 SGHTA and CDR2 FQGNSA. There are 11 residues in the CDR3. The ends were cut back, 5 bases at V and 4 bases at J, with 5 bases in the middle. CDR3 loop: CASSPRETQYF. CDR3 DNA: TGTGCCAGCAGCCCCAGAGAGACCCAGTACTTC.

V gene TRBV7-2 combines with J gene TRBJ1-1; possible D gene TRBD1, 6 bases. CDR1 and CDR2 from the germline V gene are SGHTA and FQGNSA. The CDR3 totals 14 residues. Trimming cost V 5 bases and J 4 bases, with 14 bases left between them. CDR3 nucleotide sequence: TGTGCCAGCAGCCCGAACCTCAGGGGCACTGAAGCTTTCTTT. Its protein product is CASSPNLRGTEAFF.

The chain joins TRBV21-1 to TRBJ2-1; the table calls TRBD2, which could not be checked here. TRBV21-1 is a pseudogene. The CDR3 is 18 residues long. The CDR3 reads CASSPPLAETWASDEQFF. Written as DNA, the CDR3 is TGTGCCAGCAGCCCGCCACTAGCGGAGACTTGGGCTTCCGATGAGCAGTTCTTC.

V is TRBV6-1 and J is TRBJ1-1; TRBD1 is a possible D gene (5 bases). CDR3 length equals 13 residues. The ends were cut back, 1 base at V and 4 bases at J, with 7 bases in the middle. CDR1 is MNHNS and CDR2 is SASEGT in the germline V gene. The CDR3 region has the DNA TGTGCCAGCAGTGAAGGGGGGAGCACTGAAGCTTTCTTT. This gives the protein CASSEGGSTEAFF.

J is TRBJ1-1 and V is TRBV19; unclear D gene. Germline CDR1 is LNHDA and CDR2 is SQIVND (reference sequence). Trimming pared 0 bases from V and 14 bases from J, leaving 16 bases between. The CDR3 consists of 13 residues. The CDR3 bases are TGTGCCAGTAGTATAGATCAAGAAACCCCCCGCTTCTTT. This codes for CASSIDQETPRFF.

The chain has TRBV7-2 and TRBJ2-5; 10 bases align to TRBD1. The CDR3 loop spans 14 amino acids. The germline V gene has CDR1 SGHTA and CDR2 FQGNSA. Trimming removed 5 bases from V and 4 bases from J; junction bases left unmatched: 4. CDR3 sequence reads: CASSRDRGRETQYF. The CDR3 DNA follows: TGTGCCAGCAGCAGGGACAGGGGTCGAGAGACCCAGTACTTC. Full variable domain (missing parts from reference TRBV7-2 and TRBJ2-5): GAGVSQSPSNKVTEKGKDVELRCDPISGHTALYWYRQSLGQGLEFLIYFQGNSAPDKSGLPSDRFSAERTGGSVSTLTIQRTQQEDSAVYLCASSRDRGRETQYFGPGTRLLVL.

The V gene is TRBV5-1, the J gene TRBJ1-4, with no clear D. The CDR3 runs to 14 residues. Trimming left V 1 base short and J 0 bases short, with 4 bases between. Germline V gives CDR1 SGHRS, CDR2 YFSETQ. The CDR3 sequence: CASSLTATNEKLFF. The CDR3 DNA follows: TGCGCCAGCAGCTTGACGGCAACTAATGAAAAACTGTTTTTT.

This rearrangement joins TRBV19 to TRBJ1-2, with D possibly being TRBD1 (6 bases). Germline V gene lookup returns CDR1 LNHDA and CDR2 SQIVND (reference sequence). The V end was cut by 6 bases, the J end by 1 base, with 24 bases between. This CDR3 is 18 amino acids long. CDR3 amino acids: CASRVDSISCGVNYGYTF. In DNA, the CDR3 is TGTGCCAGTAGGGTGGACAGTATCTCTTGCGGGGTTAACTATGGCTACACCTTC.

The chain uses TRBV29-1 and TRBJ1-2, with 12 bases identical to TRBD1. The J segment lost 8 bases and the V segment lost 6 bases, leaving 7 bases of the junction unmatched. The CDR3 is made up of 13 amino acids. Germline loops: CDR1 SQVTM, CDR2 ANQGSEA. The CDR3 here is CSVGQGARMGYTF. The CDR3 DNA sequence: TGCAGCGTGGGACAGGGGGCGCGGATGGGCTACACCTTC.

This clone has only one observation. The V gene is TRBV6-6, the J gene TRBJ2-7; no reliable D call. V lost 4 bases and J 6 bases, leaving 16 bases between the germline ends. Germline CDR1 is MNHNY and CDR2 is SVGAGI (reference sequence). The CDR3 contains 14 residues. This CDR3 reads CASSSSAPKGEQYF. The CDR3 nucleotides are TGTGCCAGCAGTTCGAGCGCACCAAAGGGCGAGCAGTACTTC.

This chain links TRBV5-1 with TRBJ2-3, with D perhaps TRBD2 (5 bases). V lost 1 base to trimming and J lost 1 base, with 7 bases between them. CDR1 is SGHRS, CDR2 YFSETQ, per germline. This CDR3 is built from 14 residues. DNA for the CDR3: TGCGCCAGCAGCTTGTTCGGGGGCACAGATACGCAGTATTTT. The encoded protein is CASSLFGGTDTQYF. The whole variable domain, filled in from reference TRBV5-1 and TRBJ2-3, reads KAGVTQTPRYLIKTRGQQVTLSCSPISGHRSVSWYQQTPGQGLQFLFEYFSETQRNKGNFPGRFSGRQFSNSRSEMNVSTLELGDSALYLCASSLFGGTDTQYFGPGTRLTVL.

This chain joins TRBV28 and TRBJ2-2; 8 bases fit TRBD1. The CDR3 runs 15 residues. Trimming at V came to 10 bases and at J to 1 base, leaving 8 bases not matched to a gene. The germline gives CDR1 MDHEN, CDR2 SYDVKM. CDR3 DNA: TGTGCCACCCTGAAAGGACAGGGGAACACCGGGGAGCTGTTTTTT. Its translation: CATLKGQGNTGELFF.

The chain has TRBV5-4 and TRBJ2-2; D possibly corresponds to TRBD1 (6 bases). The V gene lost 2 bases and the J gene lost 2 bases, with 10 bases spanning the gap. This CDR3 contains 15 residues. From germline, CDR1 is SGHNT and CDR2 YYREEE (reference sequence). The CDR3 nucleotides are TGTGCCAGCAGCTTTAGACAGGCCAACACCGGGGAGCTGTTTTTT. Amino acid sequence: CASSFRQANTGELFF.

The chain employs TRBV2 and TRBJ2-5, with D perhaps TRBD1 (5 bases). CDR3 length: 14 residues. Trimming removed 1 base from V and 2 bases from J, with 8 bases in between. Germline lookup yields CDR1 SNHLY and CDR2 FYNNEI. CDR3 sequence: CASSEVTAQETQYF. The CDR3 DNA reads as TGTGCCAGCAGTGAAGTGACAGCTCAAGAGACCCAGTACTTC.

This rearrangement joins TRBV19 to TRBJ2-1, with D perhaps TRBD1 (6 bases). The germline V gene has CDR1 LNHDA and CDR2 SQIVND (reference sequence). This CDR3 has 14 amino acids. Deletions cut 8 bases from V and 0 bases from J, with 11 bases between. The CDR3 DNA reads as TGTGCCAGTCACAGGGACGGCTCCTACAATGAGCAGTTCTTC. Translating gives CASHRDGSYNEQFF.

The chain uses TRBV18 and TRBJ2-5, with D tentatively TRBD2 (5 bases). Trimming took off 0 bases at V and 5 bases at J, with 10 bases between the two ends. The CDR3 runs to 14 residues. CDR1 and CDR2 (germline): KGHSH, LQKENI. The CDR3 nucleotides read TGTGCCAGCTCACCACCCGGAGGAATTGAGACCCAGTACTTC. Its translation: CASSPPGGIETQYF.

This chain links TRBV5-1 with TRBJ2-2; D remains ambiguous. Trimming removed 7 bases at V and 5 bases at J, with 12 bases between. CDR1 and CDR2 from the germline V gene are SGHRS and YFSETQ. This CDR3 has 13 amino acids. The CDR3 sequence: CASSGNSTGELFF. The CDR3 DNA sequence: TGCGCCAGCTCCGGAAACAGTACCGGGGAGCTGTTTTTT.

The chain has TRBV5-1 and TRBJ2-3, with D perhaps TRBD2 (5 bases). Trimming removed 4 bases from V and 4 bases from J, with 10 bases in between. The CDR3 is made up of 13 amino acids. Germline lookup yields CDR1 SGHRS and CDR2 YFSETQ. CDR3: CASSPGGPDTQYF. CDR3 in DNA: TGCGCCAGCAGCCCCGGAGGTCCAGATACGCAGTATTTT.

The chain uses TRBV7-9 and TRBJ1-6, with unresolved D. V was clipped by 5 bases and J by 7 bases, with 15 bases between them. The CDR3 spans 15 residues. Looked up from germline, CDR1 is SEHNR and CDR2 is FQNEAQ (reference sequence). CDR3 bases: TGTGCCAGCAGCCGATCCCGGGAGTCCAATTCACCCCTCCACTTT. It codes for CASSRSRESNSPLHF.

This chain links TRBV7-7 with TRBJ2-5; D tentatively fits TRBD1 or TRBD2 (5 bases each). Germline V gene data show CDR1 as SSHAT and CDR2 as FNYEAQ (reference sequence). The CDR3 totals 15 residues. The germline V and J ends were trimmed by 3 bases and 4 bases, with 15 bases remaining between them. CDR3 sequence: CASSLGRVSGETQYF. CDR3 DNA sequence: TGTGCCAGCAGCTTGGGACGGGTATCGGGAGAGACCCAGTACTTC.